Following are 15 T cell receptor beta chains from one sample sequenced in a study of T cells in women clearing cervical HPV infection. Profiled with immunoSEQ multiplex PCR; TCRdb holds only in-frame clones, not every one. Its table lists 40,000 or so clones. Sequenced sample: blood buffy coat. The source is a woman between 18 and 70 years old with a cervical HPV16 infection that either progressed to CIN3+ or cleared (not recorded which).

Notes on this clone: Read coverage stops 3 residues before the CDR3 terminus; the germline J gene supplies the remainder. The J gene is TRBJ2-2, the V gene TRBV5-5; D not certain. V was clipped by 4 bases and J by 5 bases, with 3 bases between them. CDR3 length equals 11 residues. The germline V gene encodes CDR1 SGHKS and CDR2 YYEKEE (reference sequence). Incomplete CDR3 DNA: TGTGCCAGCAGCCGGACCGGGGAG. Translating it yields CASSRTGE. In full, the CDR3 is CASSRTGELFF.

Regarding this clone: The read stops 3 residues short of the end of the CDR3; the missing end is completed from the germline J gene. The chain joins TRBV18 to TRBJ2-4; TRBD1 might be the D (5 bases). Germline V gene data show CDR1 as KGHSH and CDR2 as LQKENI. The CDR3 has 13 residues. The CDR3 bases that were read are TGTGCCAGCTCACAGACAGATAACTATGGT. Protein sequence: CASSQTDNYG. The full CDR3 protein is CASSQTDNYGQYF.

In the case of this clone: Read data end 3 residues before the CDR3 end; the end is taken from the germline J gene. The rearrangement joins TRBV7-2 to TRBJ2-5; D remains unclear. The CDR3 is 13 amino acids. The V end lost 1 base, the J end lost 4 bases, and 7 bases lay between the germline ends. Germline CDR1 reads SGHTA; CDR2 reads FQGNSA. The DNA read from the CDR3 is TGTGCCAGCAGCTTAGGAGCAGGAGAGACC. Amino acid sequence: CASSLGAGET. The CDR3 in its entirety is CASSLGAGETQYF.

Concerning this clone itself: The read ends 3 residues shy of where the CDR3 ends; the end is completed using the germline J gene. The gene calls are TRBV18 and TRBJ1-2, with D hard to call. In germline, CDR1 is KGHSH, CDR2 LQKENI. The CDR3 is 12 residues long. The DNA read from the CDR3 is TGTGCCAGCTCACGGACTAGCGACGAC. This codes for CASSRTSDD. The full CDR3 reads CASSRTSDDYTF.

About this clone itself: The read terminates 3 residues ahead of where the CDR3 ends, so the germline J gene completes it. The chain has TRBV12-3 or TRBV12-4 and TRBJ1-1, with TRBD1 as a possible D gene (6 bases). V dropped 3 bases and J dropped 5 bases, with 13 bases sitting between them. The CDR3 extends over 14 amino acids. This chain's CDR3 is CASSLGGAGTEAFF. The CDR3 DNA, read in part, is TGTGCCAGCAGTTTGGGGGGGGCCGGGACTGAA.

On this clone: The read finishes 3 residues shy of the CDR3 end, and the germline J gene is used to complete it. J is TRBJ2-7 and V is TRBV20-1; 7 positions agree with TRBD2. The CDR3 runs 15 residues. Germline V lookup: CDR1 DFQATT, CDR2 SNEGSKA (reference sequence). Losses at the gene ends were 5 bases for V and 3 bases for J; bases not matched to a gene: 13. CDR3 in amino acids: CSAPILAGGGYEQYF. Incomplete CDR3 DNA: TGCAGTGCTCCTATCTTAGCGGGTGGGGGCTACGAG.

To note about this clone: The DNA ends 3 residues before the CDR3 does, and the rest of the CDR3 is filled in from the germline J gene. The chain employs TRBV19 and TRBJ2-4; 10 bases map to TRBD1. The CDR3 extends over 15 amino acids. Germline V gives CDR1 LNHDA, CDR2 SQIVND (reference sequence). The DNA read from the CDR3 is TGTGCCAGTAGTGGAGCCGGGACAGGGGAGGGCGGT. This sequence encodes CASSGAGTGEGG. The full CDR3 protein reads CASSGAGTGEGGQYF.

With respect to this clone: The CDR3 end is not reached by the read, which stops 3 residues before it; the germline J gene fills it in. V is TRBV30 and J is TRBJ2-2; tentatively, D is TRBD2 (6 bases). This CDR3 contains 13 residues. Looked up from germline, CDR1 is GTSNPN and CDR2 is SVGIG (reference sequence). CDR3 DNA (partial): TGTGCCTGGAGTGTAGGCGGGGACCAAAAG. Protein sequence: CAWSVGGDQK. The full CDR3 is CAWSVGGDQKLFF.

As regards this clone: The read terminates 3 residues before the CDR3 end, so the remaining end is supplied by the germline J gene. The chain employs TRBV30 and TRBJ2-5, with TRBD2 identical over 7 bases. The CDR3 has 14 amino acids. Germline assignment: CDR1 GTSNPN and CDR2 SVGIG (reference sequence). V dropped 7 bases and J dropped 5; count of bases not matched to a gene: 13. The sequenced CDR3 bases are TGTGCCTTTGGAATCGGGGGGAAGGGGGAGACC. The encoded protein is CAFGIGGKGET. From start to end, the CDR3 is CAFGIGGKGETQYF.

Concerning this clone: Coverage ceases 3 residues before the CDR3 finishes, and the germline J gene fills in the end. This chain links TRBV7-9 with TRBJ1-1; D remains ambiguous. The CDR3 loop spans 14 amino acids. Germline V gene lookup returns CDR1 SEHNR and CDR2 FQNEAQ (reference sequence). With 2 bases removed from V and 3 bases from J, the gap between germline ends came to 10 bases. Incomplete CDR3 DNA: TGTGCCAGCAGCTTAAAGGGTGTAGACACTGAA. This encodes CASSLKGVDTE. The CDR3 in full is CASSLKGVDTEAFF.

A note on this clone: The read terminates 3 residues ahead of where the CDR3 ends, so the germline J gene completes it. The chain couples TRBV10-2 to TRBJ2-2, with D perhaps matching TRBD1 (5 bases). Looked up from germline, CDR1 is WSHSY and CDR2 is SAAADI. This CDR3 has 13 amino acids. V lost 6 bases and J 8 bases, leaving 13 bases between the germline ends. CDR3 DNA, as far as it was read: TGCGCCAGCAGGTGGCAGGGTGGGGGGGAG. This encodes CASRWQGGGE. The entire CDR3 protein is CASRWQGGGELFF.

Of note for this clone: The read ends 3 residues shy of where the CDR3 ends; the end is completed using the germline J gene. V usage is TRBV19 and J usage is TRBJ1-2; 10 bases are a match to TRBD1. This CDR3 is 14 amino acids long. Germline lookup yields CDR1 LNHDA and CDR2 SQIVND (reference sequence). Incomplete CDR3 DNA: TGTGCCAGTAGTAGACAAGACAGGGGGCTAGGC. The encoded protein is CASSRQDRGLG. The complete CDR3 sequence is CASSRQDRGLGYTF.

Concerning this clone: The CDR3 is cut off 3 residues early in the read; its end comes from the germline J gene. V gene TRBV20-1 combines with J gene TRBJ2-1; 8 bases agree with TRBD2. The CDR3 runs to 14 residues. Germline CDR1 reads DFQATT; CDR2 reads SNEGSKA (reference sequence). After removal of 3 bases from V and 4 bases from J, the junction contained 5 bases not matched to a gene. CDR3 residues: CSASDSGIYNEQFF. CDR3 DNA, as far as it was read: TGCAGTGCTAGTGATAGCGGGATATACAATGAG.

As to this clone: The missing CDR3 end, 3 residues past where the read stops, is filled in from the germline J gene. The gene calls are TRBV12-3 or TRBV12-4 and TRBJ2-7; D unclear. The CDR3 covers 17 residues. V shed 2 bases and J shed 2 bases, with 19 bases lying between them. CDR3 protein: CASSLPRTEINAYEQYF. CDR3 bases read: TGTGCCAGCAGTTTACCTCGAACAGAAATAAACGCCTACGAG.

Note on this clone: The CDR3 end falls 3 residues outside the read, so it is completed with the germline J gene. The V call is TRBV7-3, the J call TRBJ2-2; D uncertain. The germline V gene has CDR1 SGHTA and CDR2 FQGTGA. V was pared by 5 bases and J by 1 base, with 5 bases between. This CDR3 region has 13 residues. The CDR3 protein is CASSPQNTGELFF. The part of the CDR3 DNA that was read is TGTGCCAGCAGCCCACAGAACACCGGGGAG.